This T cell receptor (beta chain) comes out of a study of blood T cell repertoires in COVID-19. Here immunoSEQ multiplex PCR was the method, and the copy in TCRdb shows in-frame clones only, minus some. The repertoire has around 310,000 clones, roughly 89% of them found once; the top ten carry roughly a tenth. Trimming cost V 4 bases and J 8 bases; bases outside gene matches: 10. Germline V gene data show CDR1 as LNHNV and CDR2 as YYDKDF (reference sequence). The CDR3 is 15 residues long. The sequencing input was PBMCs or T cells enriched from blood (not recorded which). The sequence was obtained from a woman aged 25 to 45 who had recovered from COVID-19. V usage is TRBV15 and J usage is TRBJ1-4; 7 bases fit TRBD1. CDR3 region: CATSTVDRVPEKLFF. CDR3 nucleotides: TGTGCCACCAGCACGGTCGACAGGGTACCCGAAAAACTGTTTTTT.